The clone carrying this T cell receptor beta chain has at least ten counts. What it binds is unknown. V shed 4 bases and J 4 bases; nucleotides not matched to a gene: 10. This CDR3 has 16 residues. Germline V gene sequence: CDR1 SSHAT, CDR2 FNYEAQ (reference sequence). The entry originates in a study of T-cell reconstitution after alpha-beta-depleted transplantation in children. Study-wide results and caveats: One year post-transplant, T-cell counts and diversity were largely derived from T cells produced anew.

The library targeted TCRbeta and was prepared with unique molecular identifiers. A single record per CDR3 protein comes from TCRdb applying MiXCR to the PCR reads. This sample has 580,000 or so distinct CDR3 sequences, with under 30% found just once. J is TRBJ2-1 and V is TRBV7-7; 7 bases are a match to TRBD1. The sequence came from a boy under two years old who had a stem cell transplant for acute myeloid leukemia, so the T cells may come from the graft donor. Sequenced material: PBMCs, mostly from graft donor cells, taken 360 days after TCRalphabeta/CD19-depleted stem cell transplant. As DNA, the CDR3 is TGTGCCAGCAGCTCGACGACAGGGAAGGATTACAATGAGCAGTTCTTC. It translates to CASSSTTGKDYNEQFF.